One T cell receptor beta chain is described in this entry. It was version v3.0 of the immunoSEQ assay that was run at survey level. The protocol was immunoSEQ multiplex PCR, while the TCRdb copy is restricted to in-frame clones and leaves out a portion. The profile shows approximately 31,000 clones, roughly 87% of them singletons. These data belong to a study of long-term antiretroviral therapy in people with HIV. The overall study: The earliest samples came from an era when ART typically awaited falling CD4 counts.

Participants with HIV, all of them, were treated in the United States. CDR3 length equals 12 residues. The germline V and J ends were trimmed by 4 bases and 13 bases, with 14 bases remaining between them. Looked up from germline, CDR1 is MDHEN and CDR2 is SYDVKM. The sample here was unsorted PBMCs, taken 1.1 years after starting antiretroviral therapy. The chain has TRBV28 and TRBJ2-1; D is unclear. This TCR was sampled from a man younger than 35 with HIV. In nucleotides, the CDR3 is TGTGCCAGCAGTTCGCTATCCCTTGACCAGTTCTTC. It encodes CASSSLSLDQFF.